This T cell receptor beta chain originates from a study of T cells in Graves' hyperthyroidism and ophthalmopathy. Whole-study findings and limits: The model's output predicted ophthalmopathy at a median of approximately 6.5 months prior to onset.

TCR beta CDR3 regions were amplified from RNA transcripts. The study used the HTBI primer set for a first-round RT-PCR of the TCR CDR3. TCRdb passed the multiplex PCR reads through MiXCR, listing each CDR3 protein once. The data hold roughly 740,000 distinct CDR3 sequences, with about a sixth observed a single time. From germline, CDR1 is SGHAT and CDR2 FQNNGV. The CDR3 length is 13 residues. J gave up 4 bases and V 6 bases, and 4 bases lay outside the gene matches. This clonotype was observed at least ten times. Antigen: not known. Patients aged 18 to 65 had newly diagnosed hyperthyroidism lasting under 2 months. Patients were excluded for uncontrolled infection, other autoimmune disease, pregnancy or lactation.

The origin of this receptor is a man between 18 and 29 years old with Graves' hyperthyroidism. The chain uses TRBV11-2 and TRBJ2-5, with 8 bases matching TRBD2. Sample: blood. CDR3 amino acids: CASRKAGAETQYF. CDR3 DNA: TGTGCCAGCAGGAAAGCGGGAGCAGAGACCCAGTACTTC.